A few counts support the clone carrying this TCR beta chain. Per the germline V gene, CDR1 is LGHNA and CDR2 is YSLEER. V lost 1 base and J lost 4; bases outside the gene matches: 3. This CDR3 is built from 15 residues. Amplified regions were TCR beta CDR3 sequences from RNA transcripts. Researchers ran a first-round RT-PCR on the TCR CDR3 using the HTBI primer set. TCRdb ran MiXCR on the multiplex PCR reads and lists one entry per CDR3 protein. The sample has some 720,000 distinct CDR3 sequences, 15% to 20% seen once; the top ten hold roughly 8%. The data stem from a study of T cells in Graves' hyperthyroidism and ophthalmopathy. These patients, aged 18 to 65, had recently diagnosed hyperthyroidism lasting under 2 months.

The sequenced sample was blood. The V call is TRBV4-3, the J call TRBJ2-7; 11 nucleotides match TRBD1. The TCR was taken from a man aged 18 to 29 with Graves' hyperthyroidism. This CDR3 reads CASSQGTGGGYEQYF. The CDR3 coding sequence is TGCGCCAGCAGCCAAGGGACAGGGGGCGGTTACGAGCAGTACTTC.